The rows below give T cell receptor beta chains drawn from one sample of a study of blood T cells in healthy people across ages. TCRdb used MiXCR to reprocess the 5' RACE reads, holding one entry per CDR3 protein. Of 1,800,000 or so distinct CDR3 sequences in the sample, approximately 40% were seen once. The sample taken for sequencing was blood. These receptors all come from a human donor in good health. CDR3s include the opening cysteine and the closing phenylalanine or tryptophan. D genes are given only for firm matches. Clone size is stated in some rows and not others, as once, few, many or a class when expanded.

>15|few|TRBV7-6|.|TRBJ2-5
CASSLNIAVRQTQYF
TGTGCCAGCAGCTTGAATATCGCGGTTCGGCAGACCCAGTACTTC
>14|.|TRBV6-5|.|TRBJ1-1
CASSRRTATTEAFF
TGTGCCAGCAGTCGAAGGACAGCTACCACTGAAGCTTTCTTT
>17|.|TRBV6-5|TRBD1|TRBJ1-1
CASRLDRAGGMNTEAFF
TGTGCCAGCAGACTCGACAGGGCGGGGGGCATGAACACTGAAGCTTTCTTT
>13|once|TRBV7-4|.|TRBJ2-1
CASSLARVEEQFF
TGTGCCAGCAGCTTAGCGCGGGTAGAGGAGCAGTTCTTC
>16|.|TRBV6-4|.|TRBJ2-4
CASSLDNLTPRNIQYF
TGTGCCAGCAGCTTGGACAACCTAACTCCTAGGAACATTCAGTACTTC
>14|.|TRBV20-1|TRBD1|TRBJ1-5
CSARTDRGLQPQHF
TGCAGTGCTAGAACAGACAGGGGGCTTCAGCCCCAGCATTTT
>14|.|TRBV10-3|.|TRBJ2-3
CAIREGPHTDTQYF
TGTGCCATCAGAGAGGGACCCCACACAGATACGCAGTATTTT
>15|.|TRBV7-9|.|TRBJ2-1
CASRSTRGSYNEQFF
TGTGCCAGCAGATCGACTAGGGGATCCTACAATGAGCAGTTCTTC
>14|few|TRBV6-2/TRBV6-3|.|TRBJ1-5
CASSYSGGRQPQHF
TGTGCCAGCAGTTACAGCGGGGGGCGTCAGCCCCAGCATTTT
>17|.|TRBV7-9|.|TRBJ2-3
CASSSIISWGGEGTQYF
TGTGCCAGCAGCTCCATCATTAGTTGGGGTGGGGAAGGTACGCAGTATTTT
>14|.|TRBV7-2|.|TRBJ2-3
CASSFDGHTDTQYF
TGTGCCAGCAGCTTTGACGGCCACACAGATACGCAGTATTTT
>17|few|TRBV2|TRBD2|TRBJ2-7
CASSFPTSGGTSYEQYF
TGTGCCAGCAGTTTCCCAACTAGCGGGGGGACCTCCTACGAGCAGTACTTC
>16|.|TRBV14|.|TRBJ1-1
CASSPRPGRANTEAFF
TGTGCCAGCAGCCCACGCCCCGGGCGGGCGAACACTGAAGCTTTCTTT
>15|few|TRBV11-3|TRBD1|TRBJ2-7
CASSQSRDRDYEQYF
TGTGCCAGCAGTCAAAGTAGGGACAGGGACTACGAGCAGTACTTC
>18|.|TRBV18|.|TRBJ2-4
CASSLPIQGLLRSYVQYF
TGTGCCAGCTCACTACCAATACAGGGACTTCTAAGGTCCTACGTGCAGTACTTC
>13|few|TRBV29-1|.|TRBJ2-1
CSTTGNLYNEQFF
TGCAGCACCACAGGGAACCTTTACAATGAGCAGTTCTTC
>13|.|TRBV11-3|.|TRBJ1-2
CASSLERSSGYTF
TGTGCCAGCAGCTTGGAAAGGAGTAGCGGCTACACCTTC
>15|few|TRBV7-9|TRBD1|TRBJ2-7
CASSLGLGQGYEQYF
TGTGCCAGCAGCTTAGGCCTGGGACAGGGATACGAGCAGTACTTC
>14|.|TRBV4-1|TRBD1|TRBJ2-3
CASSQADRADTQYF
TGCGCCAGCAGCCAGGCTGACAGGGCAGATACGCAGTATTTT
>16|.|TRBV7-9|.|TRBJ2-3
CASSSLRVVVGDTQYF
TGTGCCAGCAGCTCCCTACGGGTGGTCGTAGGAGATACGCAGTATTTT
>15|.|TRBV11-2|.|TRBJ1-2
CASSLDRGARDGYTF
TGTGCCAGCAGCTTAGATCGTGGGGCCAGAGATGGCTACACCTTC
>15|.|TRBV9|.|TRBJ2-2
CASSVEWDHTGELFF
TGTGCCAGCAGCGTAGAGTGGGACCACACCGGGGAGCTGTTTTTT
>15|.|TRBV7-9|.|TRBJ2-1
CASSFGSGPYNEQFF
TGTGCCAGCAGCTTCGGCAGCGGACCATACAATGAGCAGTTCTTC
>12|many|TRBV4-2|TRBD1|TRBJ1-1
CASSPGTAEAFF
TGTGCCAGCAGCCCCGGGACAGCTGAAGCTTTCTTT
>14|few|TRBV29-1|.|TRBJ1-5
CSVVTGPSNQPQHF
TGCAGCGTTGTTACAGGCCCCAGCAATCAGCCCCAGCATTTT
>15|.|TRBV20-1|TRBD2|TRBJ2-1
CSAAPLAGGLNEQFF
TGCAGTGCTGCACCTTTAGCGGGGGGGCTTAATGAGCAGTTCTTC
>12|few|TRBV7-9|.|TRBJ2-6
CASFYGANVLTF
TGTGCCAGCTTTTATGGGGCCAACGTCCTGACTTTC
>11|.|TRBV29-1|.|TRBJ2-7
CSAEVFGEQYF
TGCAGCGCCGAGGTGTTTGGCGAGCAGTACTTC